This T cell receptor (beta chain) derives from a study of T cell responses to AZD1222 COVID-19 vaccine. The CDR3 runs 16 residues. V was pared by 2 bases and J by 7 bases, with 18 bases between. Looked up from germline, CDR1 is SGHAT and CDR2 is FQNNGV. Points on this clone: Its antigen is undetermined.

Study-wide findings and caveats: At baseline, seropositivity was found in only a handful of AZD1222 recipients. Nearly half of unique spike-specific TCRs reportedly avoided B.1.351 and B.1.1.7 mutated regions.

The protocol was immunoSEQ multiplex PCR, while the TCRdb copy is restricted to in-frame clones and leaves out a portion. The sample has some 100,000 clones; approximately 87% are singletons. This TCR was sampled from an adult in good health. This sequence joins TRBV11-2 and TRBJ2-4; D is possibly TRBD1 (6 bases). The sequences come from peripheral blood, collected on day 0 of AZD1222 vaccination. The CDR3 reads CASSLRPRDTGNIQYF. The CDR3 nucleotides read TGTGCCAGCAGCTTAAGGCCGAGGGACACAGGGAACATTCAGTACTTC.